The rows below give T cell receptor beta chains drawn from one sample of a study of T cell responses to AZD1222 COVID-19 vaccine. Method: immunoSEQ multiplex PCR; TCRdb's copy keeps in-frame clones and lacks some. The sample records tens of thousands of clones, 85% to 90% being singletons. The source was peripheral blood, collected on day 0 of AZD1222 vaccination. The source of these receptors is an adult in good health. CDR3s leave out the opening cysteine and the closing phenylalanine or tryptophan.

TRBJ1-1	TRBV28	ASSPATGRNTEAF
TRBJ2-2	TRBV7-2	ASSGSRGSGELF
TRBJ2-5	TRBV24-1	ATSGGAGTQY
TRBJ2-7	TRBV28	ASSRDRGLYEQY
TRBJ1-1	TRBV28	ASSSPGGPKGTEAF
TRBJ1-3	TRBV2	ASSLGHLEGNTIY
TRBJ1-6	TRBV30	AWRGGDSPLH
TRBJ1-5	TRBV18	ASSLGTGFDQPQH
TRBJ1-5	TRBV6-5	ASRWDSSNQPQH
TRBJ2-1	TRBV19	ASSIGSYSYNEQF
TRBJ1-3	TRBV15	ATSRDLAGGNTIY
TRBJ2-1	TRBV6-5	ASSTGQGAYNEQF
TRBJ2-3	TRBV5-1	ASSFLAGEGDTQY
TRBJ1-1	TRBV7-9	ASSFGGSEAF
TRBJ1-4	TRBV5-1	ASSLAGTEDEKLF
TRBJ1-5	TRBV30	AWSSGTATQPQH
TRBJ1-2	TRBV27	ASSSEGYGYT
TRBJ2-2	TRBV30	AWSFSGQGAGELF
TRBJ1-5	TRBV5-4	ASSLDRGHNQPQH
TRBJ2-1	TRBV6-6	ASSYSSQGANEQF
TRBJ1-3	TRBV19	ASSPFARSGNTIY
TRBJ2-5	TRBV5-5	ASSLGGYQETQY
TRBJ2-7	TRBV20-1	SASRTGSYEQY
TRBJ2-3	TRBV3-1/TRBV3-2	ASSSLSPTDTQY
TRBJ2-7	TRBV7-7	ASSSGLAGTYEQY
TRBJ1-2	TRBV6-1	ASSEVVYYGYT
TRBJ1-5	TRBV6-5	ASSPQSNQPQH
TRBJ2-7	TRBV7-2	ASSLASSGASYEQY
TRBJ2-1	TRBV28	ASSLSVTEQF
TRBJ2-3	TRBV10-3	AISEPARDATDTQY
TRBJ1-1	TRBV3-1/TRBV3-2	ASSQGTAVTEAF
TRBJ1-2	TRBV6-5	ASRGWTGRYGYT
TRBJ1-3	TRBV6-5	ATQTGASSGNTIY
TRBJ1-1	TRBV11-2	ASSPGQANTEAF
TRBJ2-7	TRBV7-9	ASSSLRGQGYYEQY